Here is one T cell receptor (beta chain) with its context. Its target is not known. With 60 Vbeta and 13 Jbeta primers, the PCR was carried out. Data came from immunoSEQ multiplex PCR; TCRdb stores just in-frame clones and leaves some out. The table records around 190,000 clones, 80% to 85% of them present only once. This sample is part of a study of cytomegalovirus exposure and HLA in healthy donors. Study-level background: In an earlier analysis, 90 million to 120 million unique TCR beta sequences were found from some 180 million T cells. Within the Caucasian-associated ancestry cluster were more than 75% of the roughly 400 genotyped donors. Study results and limitations: Most sequenced TCRs were rare (though some public TCRs occurred in many donors).

CDR1 SGHTA and CDR2 FQGNSA come from the germline V gene. The CDR3 runs to 16 residues. V was clipped by 8 bases and J by 7 bases; unmatched bases: 18. This sequence originates from a woman in her thirties or forties in good health and CMV-seronegative. Sample: PBMCs. The chain is built from TRBV7-2 and TRBJ2-3; the match to TRBD2 covers 7 bases. DNA of the CDR3: TGTGCCAGCGGGGGGACCAGCGGCGGGAGTGGGTATACGCAGTATTTT. It specifies CASGGTSGGSGYTQYF.